This T cell receptor (beta chain) was documented in a study of T-cell memory formation after mild COVID-19. The length of the CDR3 is 14 residues. Trimming removed 2 bases at V and 5 bases at J, with 15 bases between. Germline V gene sequence: CDR1 DFQATT, CDR2 SNEGSKA (reference sequence). Study conclusions and caveats: Pre-infection memory showed some responding clones, and this suggested that cross-reactive memory joined.

Comments on this clonotype: Its specificity is not known.

TCRdb reprocessed the 5' RACE reads via MiXCR and lists one record per CDR3 protein. Of under 300,000 distinct CDR3 sequences in the sample, roughly 16% were seen once. The genes are TRBV20-1 and TRBJ2-5, with D tentatively TRBD2 (6 bases). Specimen: PBMCs or a T cell subset sorted from them (not recorded which). The TCR sequence derives from a man younger than 35 who had mild COVID-19 (a few samples of this study predate the infection). Cell type and time point are not known. CDR3 loop: CSARTPGGGETQYF. The CDR3 coding sequence is TGCAGTGCTAGAACCCCTGGGGGAGGCGAGACCCAGTACTTC.